This record looks at one T cell receptor (beta chain) sequence and its context. The antigen is unknown. The sample originates from a study of T cell repertoires in cytomegalovirus infection. Study summary: Recently identified HLA-C-restricted and well-studied HLA-B-restricted CMV epitopes were used. Matching HLA type, along with CMV infection, was indicated by public TCR beta signatures.

TCRdb reprocessed the reads with MiXCR, giving one entry per CDR3 protein. In the table there are fewer than 1,000,000 distinct CDR3 sequences, roughly 30% of which are singletons. Overall study results and limits: HLA-C-restricted CMV-specific TCR beta clonotypes were dominant in the ex vivo response.

There are 16 residues in the CDR3. The V gene's germline CDR1 is MDHEN and CDR2 SYDVKM. The sample was cultured CD8+ T cells from PBMCs, taken from culture after CMV antigen stimulation. This chain links TRBV28 with TRBJ1-5; 9 bases agree with TRBD1. The TCR sequence derives from a human donor in good health (CMV status not recorded). Some clones in this sample may be carry-over from other donors' samples. CDR3 bases: TGTGTCACCCATCCGGGACAGGGATATAGCAATCAGCCCCAGCATTTT. Its translation is CVTHPGQGYSNQPQHF.